The rows below give T cell receptor beta chains drawn from one sample of a study of cytomegalovirus exposure and HLA in healthy donors. Produced via immunoSEQ multiplex PCR; TCRdb's table is partial and in-frame only. Of about 120,000 clones detected, about three quarters appear once; the ten largest clones hold 2.5% to 3.5%. Sequencing was carried out using PBMCs. The receptors were gathered from a woman in her thirties in good health and CMV-seropositive. CDR3s include the opening cysteine and the closing phenylalanine or tryptophan. Fields, in order: J gene, D gene, clone size, V gene, CDR3 protein, CDR3 DNA. The D gene is left open where the match is weak. Only part of the rows carry a size: once, few, many, or a class if the clone is expanded.

>TRBJ1-2|.|.|TRBV19
CASSRKGEGSYGYTF
TGTGCCAGTAGTAGAAAGGGGGAAGGTAGCTATGGCTACACCTTC
>TRBJ1-5|TRBD1|once|TRBV14
CASSQSRGTTQHF
TGTGCCAGCAGCCAATCCAGGGGGACGACCCAGCATTTT
>TRBJ2-5|.|.|TRBV7-6
CASSPRSETQYF
TGTGCCAGCAGTCCCCGGTCGGAGACCCAGTACTTC
>TRBJ1-1|.|.|TRBV5-1
CASSTGQPTPNTEAFF
TGCGCCAGCAGCACAGGACAGCCCACGCCAAACACTGAAGCTTTCTTT
>TRBJ2-3|.|.|TRBV10-3
CAISAPGTDTQYF
TGTGCCATCAGTGCCCCGGGGACAGATACGCAGTATTTT
>TRBJ1-6|.|.|TRBV7-2
CASNPAGGSPLHF
TGTGCCAGCAACCCCGCCGGGGGGTCACCCCTCCACTTT
>TRBJ2-1|TRBD2|.|TRBV9
CASSVNPTSGGGEQFF
TGTGCCAGCAGCGTAAATCCGACTAGCGGGGGGGGAGAGCAGTTCTTC
>TRBJ2-2|.|.|TRBV4-1
CASSPYGGSNTGELFF
TGCGCCAGCAGCCCCTATGGGGGCTCGAACACCGGGGAGCTGTTTTTT
>TRBJ1-6|.|.|TRBV15
CATSGRRGHDNSPLHF
TGTGCCACCAGCGGACGACGGGGTCACGATAATTCACCCCTCCACTTT
>TRBJ2-5|TRBD1|.|TRBV5-1
CASSLMTGGTGETQYF
TGCGCCAGCAGCTTAATGACAGGGGGGACGGGGGAGACCCAGTACTTC
>TRBJ2-7|.|.|TRBV7-2
CASSWHDTYEQYF
TGTGCCAGCAGCTGGCACGACACGTACGAGCAGTACTTC
>TRBJ2-2|TRBD1|.|TRBV6-6
CASSFDRANTGELFF
TGTGCCAGCAGTTTTGACAGGGCGAACACCGGGGAGCTGTTTTTT
>TRBJ2-1|TRBD2|.|TRBV27
CASSSGGGAYEQFF
TGTGCCAGCAGTTCCGGCGGGGGGGCCTATGAGCAGTTCTTC
>TRBJ2-5|TRBD2|.|TRBV4-2
CASSQGTSGGLQETQYF
TGTGCCAGCAGCCAAGGGACTAGCGGGGGCCTCCAAGAGACCCAGTACTTC
>TRBJ1-6|.|.|TRBV4-3
CASSQEWKGNSPLHF
TGCGCCAGCAGCCAAGAGTGGAAGGGGAATTCACCCCTCCACTTT
>TRBJ1-1|.|.|TRBV5-6
CASSFVGANTEAFF
TGTGCCAGCAGCTTTGTAGGAGCGAACACTGAAGCTTTCTTT
>TRBJ2-7|.|.|TRBV15
CATSPAWGGATDF
TGTGCCACCAGCCCTGCTTGGGGGGGCGCGACCGACTTC
>TRBJ1-6|TRBD1|.|TRBV19
CATSRDRHSPLHF
TGTGCCACCAGCCGGGACAGACATTCACCCCTCCACTTT
>TRBJ1-1|.|once|TRBV9
CASSVAWGDTEAFF
TGTGCCAGCAGCGTAGCTTGGGGAGACACTGAAGCTTTCTTT
>TRBJ1-3|TRBD1|.|TRBV30
CAWSRDRMGRNTIYF
TGTGCCTGGAGTAGGGACAGGATGGGTCGAAACACCATATATTTT
>TRBJ1-1|.|.|TRBV27
CASSLPNREEAFF
TGTGCCAGCAGTTTACCGAACAGGGAAGAAGCTTTCTTT
>TRBJ1-6|.|.|TRBV6-1
CASRVSWGDNSPLHF
TGTGCCAGCAGGGTCAGTTGGGGAGATAATTCACCCCTCCACTTT
>TRBJ1-6|.|.|TRBV11-2
CASSPLSGNSPLHF
TGTGCCAGCAGCCCCCTATCGGGAAATTCACCCCTCCACTTT
>TRBJ2-7|.|.|TRBV27
CASSLRVAGTYEQYF
TGTGCCAGCAGTTTACGCGTGGCAGGAACCTACGAGCAGTACTTC
>TRBJ2-1|.|few|TRBV9
CASSVELDSYNEQFF
TGTGCCAGCAGCGTAGAGCTAGACTCCTACAATGAGCAGTTCTTC
>TRBJ1-1|.|.|TRBV30
CAWKGSGTEAFF
TGTGCCTGGAAGGGGTCGGGCACTGAAGCTTTCTTT
>TRBJ2-5|TRBD2|.|TRBV5-1
CASSPAGGGLETQYF
TGCGCCAGCAGCCCAGCGGGAGGAGGGTTGGAGACCCAGTACTTC
>TRBJ1-1|.|.|TRBV21-1
CASSKENRNTEAFF
TGTGCCAGCAGCAAAGAAAATAGGAACACTGAAGCTTTCTTT
>TRBJ2-3|TRBD2|.|TRBV28
CASRPSGGGGGDTQYF
TGTGCCAGCAGACCCTCGGGCGGGGGGGGCGGAGATACGCAGTATTTT
>TRBJ1-2|.|once|TRBV27
CASSFRLNYGYTF
TGTGCCAGCAGTTTCAGACTTAACTATGGCTACACCTTC
>TRBJ1-5|TRBD1|.|TRBV5-8
CASSPRTGNQPQHF
TGTGCCAGCAGCCCACGGACAGGTAATCAGCCCCAGCATTTT
>TRBJ1-5|.|few|TRBV28
CASLPRTLSNQPQHF
TGTGCCAGCCTACCCCGGACACTTAGCAATCAGCCCCAGCATTTT
>TRBJ1-2|TRBD1|.|TRBV7-9
CASSSYRGQGANYGYTF
TGTGCCAGCAGCTCGTACCGAGGACAGGGGGCTAACTATGGCTACACCTTC
>TRBJ1-1|.|few|TRBV7-2
CASSLGATTNTEAFF
TGTGCCAGCAGCTTAGGGGCCACCACGAACACTGAAGCTTTCTTT
>TRBJ2-2|.|.|TRBV6-1
CASTRGPPGELFF
TGTGCCAGCACAAGGGGCCCCCCCGGGGAGCTGTTTTTT
>TRBJ2-7|TRBD1|.|TRBV28
CASRPLETGVSYEQYF
TGTGCCAGCCGACCTCTCGAGACAGGGGTCTCCTACGAGCAGTACTTC
>TRBJ2-6|TRBD1|.|TRBV28
CASSRWIGGAGANVLTF
TGTGCCAGCAGTCGGTGGATAGGGGGCGCTGGGGCCAACGTCCTGACTTTC
>TRBJ1-5|.|.|TRBV19
CASSKRGSVSQPQHF
TGTGCCAGTAGTAAGCGGGGTTCGGTTTCGCAGCCCCAGCATTTT
>TRBJ2-7|TRBD1|.|TRBV4-2
CASRGDSSYEQYF
TGTGCCAGCAGGGGGGACAGCAGCTACGAGCAGTACTTC
>TRBJ2-5|.|.|TRBV7-2
CASRKRQSGETQYF
TGTGCCAGCAGAAAAAGGCAGTCGGGAGAGACCCAGTACTTC
>TRBJ2-7|.|.|TRBV5-1
CASSLGQASYEQYF
TGCGCCAGCAGCTTGGGTCAGGCATCCTACGAGCAGTACTTC
>TRBJ2-5|TRBD2|.|TRBV6-5
CASSHGLAETQYF
TGTGCCAGCAGTCATGGACTAGCGGAGACCCAGTACTTC